The 30 T cell receptor beta chains below all came from one sample that was sequenced in a study of blood T cell repertoires in COVID-19 (TCRdb year 2020). Libraries were prepared through the immunoSEQ multiplex PCR assay. This immuneACCESS table, as held by TCRdb, lists in-frame sequences with V and J called but not all clones. Of the missing ones, under half trace to an unresolved V gene in checked studies; the others have no known cause. Across this sample there are approximately 230,000 clones, with 65% to 90% seen only once. The ten largest clones take up around 1.7% of the sample. The source material was PBMCs or T cells enriched from blood (not recorded which). The receptor set was obtained from a man between 40 and 49 years old who had recovered from COVID-19.

This clone appeared a few times. This chain links TRBV28 with TRBJ1-2; TRBD1 matches 8 bases. The germline gives CDR1 MDHEN, CDR2 SYDVKM. Losses at the gene ends were 1 base for V and 8 bases for J; bases not matched to a gene: 15. This CDR3 spans 17 amino acids. The CDR3 region has the DNA TGTGCCAGCAGTTTATCGGGGGCCAGGGGGCGGTCGTGGGGCTACACCTTC. This gives the protein CASSLSGARGRSWGYTF.

The chain uses TRBV2 and TRBJ2-4, with TRBD1 as a possible D gene (5 bases). The CDR3 runs to 15 residues. Germline lookup yields CDR1 SNHLY and CDR2 FYNNEI. V shed 4 bases and J shed 0 bases, with 10 bases lying between them. CDR3 DNA: TGTGCCAGCAGTGGACAGACTCAAGCCAAAAACATTCAGTACTTC. Residues: CASSGQTQAKNIQYF.

The gene calls are TRBV14 and TRBJ2-7; 7 bases are shared with TRBD1. CDR3 length equals 17 residues. Germline V gene sequence: CDR1 SGHDN, CDR2 FVKESK. Trimming took 4 bases from V and 3 from J; bases not matched to a gene: 15. CDR3 sequence: CASSPNQDGQDNYEQYF. The CDR3 DNA follows: TGTGCCAGCAGCCCCAATCAGGACGGACAGGATAACTACGAGCAGTACTTC.

This chain joins TRBV3-1 (or the pseudogene TRBV3-2) and TRBJ1-2; weak D call: TRBD1 (6 bases). CDR1 LGHDT and CDR2 YNNKEL come from the germline V gene (reference sequence). The length of the CDR3 is 14 residues. V gave up 6 bases and J gave up 8 bases, with 19 bases separating them. The CDR3 sequence: CASSPIRQAGGYTF. The CDR3 region has the DNA TGTGCCAGCAGTCCAATTAGACAGGCCGGAGGCTACACCTTC.

The rearrangement links TRBV27 to TRBJ1-1, with 9 positions matching TRBD1. The CDR3 contains 13 residues. Germline CDR1 is MNHEY and CDR2 is SMNVEV (reference sequence). Unmatched junction bases numbered 5, after V lost 8 bases and J lost 4 bases. Here the CDR3 DNA reads TGTGCCAGCTTTGGACAGGGGCTCACTGAAGCTTTCTTT. Translation: CASFGQGLTEAFF.

V and J are TRBV6-2 or TRBV6-3 and TRBJ1-5; 7 nucleotides agree with TRBD1. Germline loops: CDR1 MNHEY, CDR2 SVGEGT. The CDR3 has 16 amino acids. Unmatched junction bases numbered 8, after V lost 5 bases and J lost 1 base. The CDR3 spells CASSAAGTASNQPQHF. CDR3 in DNA: TGTGCCAGCAGTGCCGCCGGGACAGCAAGCAATCAGCCCCAGCATTTT.

The V gene is TRBV6-5, the J gene TRBJ2-3; 9 positions agree with TRBD2. The CDR3 is 15 residues long. J lost 3 bases, V lost 5 bases, and 6 bases had no gene match. Per the germline V gene, CDR1 is MNHEY and CDR2 is SVGAGI. CDR3 in amino acids: CASSLQRGETDTQYF. CDR3 coding DNA: TGTGCCAGCAGTCTTCAGCGGGGGGAGACAGATACGCAGTATTTT.

The chain uses TRBV7-9 and TRBJ2-7, with 7 bases aligning to TRBD1. Trimming removed 5 bases from V and 2 bases from J; junction bases left unmatched: 6. The CDR3 has 14 residues. Germline V gene data show CDR1 as SEHNR and CDR2 as FQNEAQ (reference sequence). For the CDR3, the DNA is TGTGCCAGCAGCCCGGGACAGCGTACCTACGAGCAGTACTTC. Protein sequence: CASSPGQRTYEQYF.

J is TRBJ1-5 and V is TRBV10-3, with TRBD1 identical over 8 bases. The CDR3 is 14 residues long. CDR1 and CDR2 (germline): ENHRY, SYGVKD. The V gene end was trimmed by 6 bases and the J gene end by 7 bases; junction bases not matched to a gene: 8. The CDR3: CAISPGQGGQPQHF. The DNA for the CDR3 is TGTGCCATCAGCCCAGGACAGGGAGGCCAGCCCCAGCATTTT.

This clone was detected a few times. This chain links TRBV3-1 (or the pseudogene TRBV3-2) with TRBJ1-2, with 7 nucleotides matching TRBD1. After removal of 0 bases from V and 4 bases from J, the junction contained 2 bases not matched to a gene. This CDR3 has 14 residues. Germline CDR1 reads LGHDT; CDR2 reads YNNKEL (reference sequence). The CDR3 nucleotides read TGTGCCAGCAGCCAAGATAACAGGGGCTATGGCTACACCTTC. It translates to CASSQDNRGYGYTF.

The chain's CDR3 is CSVGSVAGILNTEAFF. The CDR3 nucleotides read TGCAGCGTTGGATCTGTGGCAGGTATCCTGAACACTGAAGCTTTCTTT. V gene TRBV29-1 combines with J gene TRBJ1-1, with D uncertain. The germline V gene encodes CDR1 SQVTM and CDR2 ANQGSEA. This CDR3 comprises 16 residues. Trimming removed 4 bases from V and 0 bases from J, with 18 bases in between.

V gene TRBV27 combines with J gene TRBJ2-1, with 9 positions matching TRBD1. This CDR3 contains 15 residues. V trimming: 6 bases; J trimming: 12 bases; junction bases outside the gene matches: 15. Germline lookup yields CDR1 MNHEY and CDR2 SMNVEV (reference sequence). The chain's CDR3 is CASSSYGTGSGSQFF. In DNA, the CDR3 is TGTGCCAGCAGCTCCTACGGGACAGGGTCCGGTTCGCAGTTCTTC.

This chain joins TRBV6-4 and TRBJ1-5; no clear D. Trimming stripped 3 bases from V and 0 bases from J, with 9 bases between. Germline V gives CDR1 MRHNA, CDR2 SNTAGT. CDR3 size: 15 residues. The CDR3 sequence is CASSELAYSNQPQHF. The CDR3 DNA reads as TGTGCCAGCAGTGAGCTAGCTTATAGCAATCAGCCCCAGCATTTT.

This rearrangement joins TRBV20-1 to TRBJ2-7, with 7 bases lining up with TRBD1. V was pared by 3 bases and J by 4 bases, with 9 bases of the junction left unmatched. Per the germline V gene, CDR1 is DFQATT and CDR2 is SNEGSKA (reference sequence). This CDR3 comprises 14 residues. The CDR3 nucleotides are TGCAGTGCTAGTGGACCGGGACAGCCATACGAGCAGTACTTC. Its translation: CSASGPGQPYEQYF.

This clone showed up just once. The same CDR3 is also encoded by other DNA sequences in this sample. This chain uses TRBV7-3 with TRBJ2-1; TRBD2 might be the D (7 bases). The germline CDR1 and CDR2 sequences are SGHTA and FQGTGA. V was shortened by 2 bases and J by 2 bases, with 10 bases between the two germline ends. This CDR3 is built from 15 residues. The CDR3 DNA reads as TGTGCCAGCAGCTTAGACGGGGGGCCCTACAATGAGCAGTTCTTC. Protein: CASSLDGGPYNEQFF.

This rearrangement joins TRBV28 to TRBJ2-7; D is unclear. CDR1 is MDHEN, CDR2 SYDVKM, per germline. This CDR3 comprises 14 residues. V lost 7 bases to trimming and J lost 3 bases, with 16 bases between them. The DNA for the CDR3 is TGTGCCAGCATCGGAGCCAGCGTTCACTACGAGCAGTACTTC. It encodes CASIGASVHYEQYF.

This chain's CDR3 is CATSDSSTDTQYF. Written as DNA, the CDR3 is TGTGCCACCAGTGACTCTAGCACAGATACGCAGTATTTT. The V and J genes are TRBV24-1 and TRBJ2-3; D not certain. The V end was cut by 4 bases, the J end by 0 bases, with 4 bases between. Germline CDR1 KGHDR, CDR2 SFDVKD. CDR3 length equals 13 residues.

The CDR3, as DNA: TGCGCCAGCAGCCAAGTCCACCTGGAGGACAACTATGGCTACACCTTC. It specifies CASSQVHLEDNYGYTF. The chain uses TRBV4-3 and TRBJ1-2; D unclear. The CDR3 has 16 residues. Trimming removed 1 base from V and 2 bases from J, with 14 bases in between. Germline assignment: CDR1 LGHNA and CDR2 YSLEER.

The chain is built from TRBV9 and TRBJ2-3; 8 nucleotides agree with TRBD1. This CDR3 spans 17 amino acids. Germline values: CDR1 SGDLS, CDR2 YYNGEE. The trim removed 1 base at V and 3 bases at J, leaving 10 bases unmatched. Written as DNA, the CDR3 is TGTGCCAGCAGCGTAACATCCGGGACAGGCTCGACAGATACGCAGTATTTT. Protein product: CASSVTSGTGSTDTQYF.

This clone was detected only once. The chain employs TRBV12-3 or TRBV12-4 and TRBJ1-2; 12 bases map to TRBD1. Trimming at V came to 8 bases and at J to 5 bases, leaving 3 bases not matched to a gene. This CDR3 region has 13 residues. This chain's CDR3 is CASGTGGGYGYTF. Here the CDR3 DNA reads TGTGCCAGCGGGACAGGGGGCGGATATGGCTACACCTTC.

Here the CDR3 reads CASRRTGVQNEKLFF. In nucleotides, the CDR3 is TGTGCCAGCAGGCGAACGGGGGTACAAAATGAAAAACTGTTTTTT. This chain joins TRBV2 and TRBJ1-4, with D perhaps TRBD1 (5 bases). The germline gives CDR1 SNHLY, CDR2 FYNNEI. V was cut by 6 bases and J by 5 bases, with 16 bases left in between. The CDR3 is made up of 15 amino acids.

The V call is TRBV10-3, the J call TRBJ1-2; 7 bases match TRBD1. This CDR3 is 14 amino acids long. Unmatched junction bases numbered 9, after V lost 6 bases and J lost 5 bases. The germline V gene encodes CDR1 ENHRY and CDR2 SYGVKD. DNA of the CDR3: TGTGCCATCAGGGGTGAGGGGGCGACGTATGGCTACACCTTC. Amino acids: CAIRGEGATYGYTF.

This rearrangement joins TRBV7-8 to TRBJ1-5; weak D call: TRBD1 (5 bases). The germline CDR1 and CDR2 sequences are SGHVS and FQNEAQ. Trimming removed 4 bases at V and 4 bases at J, with 8 bases between. This CDR3 is 13 amino acids long. The CDR3 is CASSSGVNQPQHF. CDR3 bases: TGTGCCAGCAGCTCGGGGGTAAATCAGCCCCAGCATTTT.

The V call is TRBV24-1, the J call TRBJ2-3; TRBD2 matches at 13 bases. Germline-derived CDR1 and CDR2 are KGHDR and SFDVKD. Trimming cost V 5 bases and J 5 bases; bases outside gene matches: 9. The CDR3 is 17 residues long. CDR3 residues: CATSAATSGGLGDTQYF. The CDR3, as DNA: TGTGCCACCAGTGCTGCGACTAGCGGGGGGCTTGGAGATACGCAGTATTTT.

The chain is built from TRBV30 and TRBJ2-1; TRBD2 matches at 8 bases. The CDR3 sequence is 14 residues long. The V gene end was trimmed by 4 bases and the J gene end by 0 bases; junction bases not matched to a gene: 2. The germline V gene encodes CDR1 GTSNPN and CDR2 SVGIG (reference sequence). CDR3 bases: TGTGCCTGGATTGCGGGGGGCTCCTACAATGAGCAGTTCTTC. Its protein product is CAWIAGGSYNEQFF.

This clone was recorded a few times. The chain links TRBV30 to TRBJ1-6; D is perhaps TRBD1 (5 bases). V was trimmed by 0 bases and J by 11 bases, leaving 11 bases between them. Germline V gene lookup returns CDR1 GTSNPN and CDR2 SVGIG (reference sequence). The CDR3 runs to 13 residues. CDR3 nucleotides: TGTGCCTGGAGTGTCAGGGCCGCGCCACCCCTCCACTTT. It codes for CAWSVRAAPPLHF.

V gene TRBV29-1 combines with J gene TRBJ2-5, with 8 bases matching TRBD2. The germline V gene has CDR1 SQVTM and CDR2 ANQGSEA. The CDR3 has 15 amino acids. V shed 6 bases, J shed 3 bases, and the junction held 12 bases outside the gene matches. CDR3 protein: CSVGGASGFEETQYF. In nucleotides, the CDR3 is TGCAGCGTAGGAGGAGCTAGCGGGTTTGAAGAGACCCAGTACTTC.

J is TRBJ1-1 and V is TRBV27; perhaps TRBD1 as D (5 bases). V lost 5 bases and J 3 bases, leaving 19 bases between the germline ends. CDR1 MNHEY and CDR2 SMNVEV come from the germline V gene (reference sequence). The CDR3 has 16 amino acids. For the CDR3, the DNA is TGTGCCAGCAGTCCTCATCTCGGGAGGGGAGACACTGAAGCTTTCTTT. It is translated as CASSPHLGRGDTEAFF.

J is TRBJ2-5 and V is TRBV7-8; 9 nucleotides align to TRBD2. Germline CDR1 reads SGHVS; CDR2 reads FQNEAQ. With 3 bases clipped from V and 5 bases from J, the junction kept 13 bases outside the gene matches. The CDR3 extends over 17 amino acids. CDR3 bases: TGTGCCAGCAGCTTCTCCCGGGCTAGCGGGATGGGGGAGACCCAGTACTTC. This gives the protein CASSFSRASGMGETQYF.

This clone was recorded once. This chain joins TRBV3-1 (or the pseudogene TRBV3-2) and TRBJ2-7; 7 bases match TRBD2. The trim removed 4 bases at V and 6 bases at J, leaving 6 bases unmatched. The CDR3 loop spans 13 amino acids. The germline V gene encodes CDR1 LGHDT and CDR2 YNNKEL (reference sequence). This CDR3 reads CASSPGEGFEQYF. The CDR3 DNA sequence: TGTGCCAGCAGCCCCGGGGAGGGGTTCGAGCAGTACTTC.